The present TCR beta chain was sequenced within a study of OX40 agonist ivuxolimab in advanced cancers. Regarding the study in general: The costimulatory receptor OX40 (CD134) was targeted by ivuxolimab, a fully human IgG2 agonistic monoclonal antibody. Intravenous ivuxolimab was administered to patients every 2 weeks at six dose levels: 0.01, 0.1, 0.3, 1.5, 3 and 10 mg/kg. Of the approximately 53 patients in dose escalation, some 20 had hepatocellular carcinoma, roughly 15 had melanoma, 9 had renal cell carcinoma and 9 had head and neck cancer. In the dose-escalation cohort, 82.7% of patients were male, and the mean age was roughly 60 years, with a range of roughly 20 to 80. Prior anti-PD-1, anti-PD-L1 or anti-CTLA-4 therapy was permitted, and approximately 40% of dose-escalation patients had received checkpoint inhibitors. Partial responses were achieved by three dose-escalation patients, of whom one had hepatocellular carcinoma and two had cutaneous melanoma. Peripheral TCRbeta sequencing was intended to test whether TCR sequence diversity was altered and clonal T-cell expansion was caused by ivuxolimab. The paper reports the monotherapy dose-escalation portion (N ≈ 50 patients) of the phase I ivuxolimab trial. The investigation overall reported the following: In partial responders in the 0.1-3.0 mg/kg groups, normalized peripheral clonal expansion was found to be among the lowest, especially among CD8+ T cells. Low levels of normalized T-cell clonal expansion were also seen in some patients who did not respond. The antigen specificity of the peripheral T cells that underwent clonal expansion was not determined. After ivuxolimab, expanded clones were on average more numerous among CD8+ T cells than among CD4+ T cells. At doses of 0.1 to 3.0 mg/kg, clonal expansion of both CD4+ and CD8+ blood T cells was observed from baseline to week 6.

Comment on this clone: No cognate antigen has been identified for it. Nothing much larger sits one base from this clone, and base qualities are not available.

To sequence the TCRbeta CDR3 region, genomic DNA was isolated from the sorted cells. The immunoSEQ Assay was used to sequence the TCRbeta CDR3 regions. Held by TCRdb, this immuneACCESS table contains in-frame sequences only and omits some clones. Under half of the omission traces to an unresolved V gene where checked; the cause of the rest is unknown. Across this sample there are tens of thousands of clones, with 80% to 90% seen only once. The leading ten clones occupy about 0.76% of the sample. CDR1 and CDR2, looked up from the germline V gene (reference sequence), are MNHEY and SMNVEV. V and J lose 0 bases and 1 base, and a span of 2 bases separates them. From cysteine to phenylalanine, the CDR3 is 13 amino acids long. CDR3 DNA only is kept here, 39 bases in frame from base 1. Patients with autoimmune disease history or receiving systemic immunosuppression were excluded from the trial. Peripheral blood for TCR sequencing was collected from all dose cohorts at baseline, on cycle 4 day 1, and on cycle 7 day 1. Samples came from an open-label, multicenter, first-in-human phase I dose-escalation trial of ivuxolimab. The trial enrolled adults with locally advanced or metastatic head and neck squamous cell, hepatocellular, melanoma or renal cell carcinoma. CD4+ and CD8+ T cells were sorted separately from peripheral blood before TCR sequencing.

This TCR was recovered from an adult with an advanced solid tumor such as melanoma, head and neck, liver or kidney cancer. The input for sequencing was CD4+ or CD8+ T cells sorted from blood, taken in a trial of the OX40 agonist ivuxolimab. The chain uses TRBV27 and TRBJ2-3; there is no confident call for the D gene. The DNA sequence is as follows: TGTGCCAGCAGTTTATCTCGCACAGATACGCAGTATTTT. Its protein reads: CASSLSRTDTQYF.